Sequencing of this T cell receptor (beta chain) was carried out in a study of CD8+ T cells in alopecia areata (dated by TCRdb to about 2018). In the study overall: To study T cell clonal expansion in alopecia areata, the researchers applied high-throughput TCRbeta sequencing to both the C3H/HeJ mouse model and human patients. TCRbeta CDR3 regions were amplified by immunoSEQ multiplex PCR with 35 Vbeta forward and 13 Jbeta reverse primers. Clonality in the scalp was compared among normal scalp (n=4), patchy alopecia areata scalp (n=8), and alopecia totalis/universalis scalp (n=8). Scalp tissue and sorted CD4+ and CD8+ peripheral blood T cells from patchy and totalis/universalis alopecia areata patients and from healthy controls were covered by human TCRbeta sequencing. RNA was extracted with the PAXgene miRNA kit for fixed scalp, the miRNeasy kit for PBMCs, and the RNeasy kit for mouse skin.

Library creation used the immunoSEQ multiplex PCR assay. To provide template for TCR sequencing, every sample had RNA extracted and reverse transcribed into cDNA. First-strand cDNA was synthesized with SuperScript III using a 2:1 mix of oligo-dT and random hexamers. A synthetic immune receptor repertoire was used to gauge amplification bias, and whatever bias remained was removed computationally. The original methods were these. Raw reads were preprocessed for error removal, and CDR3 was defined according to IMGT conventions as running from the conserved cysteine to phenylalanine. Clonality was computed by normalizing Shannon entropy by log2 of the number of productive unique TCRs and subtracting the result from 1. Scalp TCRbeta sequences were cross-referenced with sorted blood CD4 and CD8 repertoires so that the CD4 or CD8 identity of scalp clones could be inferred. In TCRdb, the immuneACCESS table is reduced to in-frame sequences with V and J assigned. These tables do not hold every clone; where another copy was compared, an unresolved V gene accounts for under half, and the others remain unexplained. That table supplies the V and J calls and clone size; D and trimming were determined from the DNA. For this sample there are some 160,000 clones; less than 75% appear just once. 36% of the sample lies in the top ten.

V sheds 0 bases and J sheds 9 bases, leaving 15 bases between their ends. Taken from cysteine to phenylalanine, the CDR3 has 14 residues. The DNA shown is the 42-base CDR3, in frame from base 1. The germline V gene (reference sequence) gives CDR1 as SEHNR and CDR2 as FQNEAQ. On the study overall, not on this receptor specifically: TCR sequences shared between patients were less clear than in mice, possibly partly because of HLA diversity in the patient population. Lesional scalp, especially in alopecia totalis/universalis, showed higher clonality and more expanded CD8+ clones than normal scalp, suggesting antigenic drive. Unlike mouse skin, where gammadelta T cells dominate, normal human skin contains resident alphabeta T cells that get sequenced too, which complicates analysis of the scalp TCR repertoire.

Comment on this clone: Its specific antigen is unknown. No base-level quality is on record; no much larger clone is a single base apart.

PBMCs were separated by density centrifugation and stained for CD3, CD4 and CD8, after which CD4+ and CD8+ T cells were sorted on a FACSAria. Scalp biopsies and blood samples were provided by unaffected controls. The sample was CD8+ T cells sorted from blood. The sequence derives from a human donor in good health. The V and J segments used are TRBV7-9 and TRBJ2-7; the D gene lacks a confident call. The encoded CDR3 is CASSLAGNSRGQYF. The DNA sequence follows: TGTGCCAGCAGCTTAGCGGGAAATTCAAGAGGGCAGTACTTC.